This TCR beta chain was captured by sequencing in a study of shared clonotypes between healthy human individuals (TCRdb year 2020). With regard to the full study: Two women and a few men aged 18 to 49 years were included in the cohort. To increase sequencing depth and limit assay-specific biases, TCR repertoire library preparation and sequencing were carried out by different laboratories using diverse techniques. The study deeply sequenced blood TCR repertoires of five healthy adults to estimate repertoire size and the extent of clonotype sharing between individuals. Per donor, three plates each were used for CD4 naive and CD4 memory, two for CD8 naive, and one for CD8 memory. Per donor, leukapheresis produced somewhere between about 0.94 and 9.5 billion PBMCs.

Using the deep immunoSEQ assay, TCR CDR3 regions were amplified from genomic DNA by multiplex PCR. For each cell subset, the extracted genomic DNA was distributed evenly across all wells of several immunoSEQ 96-well plates, and each plate served as one replicate. For sorted subsets, each replicate PCR was loaded with roughly 200 ng genomic DNA, equivalent to about 33,000 T cell genomes. Purified libraries were quantified with a Qubit 3.0 fluorometer, sized on a Bioanalyzer 2100, and re-quantified with the KAPA Library Quantification kit. A separate single-read 150-cycle Illumina NextSeq 550 flow cell was used to sequence each immunoSEQ 96-well plate. In the original analysis: Because the immunoSEQ output held only junctional sequences and lacked quality scores, the filtering could not match the filtering applied to full-length reads. To assign V/J genes and CDR3, sequences were annotated against IMGT germline references using PyIR, a Python wrapper for IgBLAST v1.9. Reads were filtered out if the reads had weak V/J assignments (E-value above 1e-6), no CDR3, stop codons, out-of-frame junctions, or ambiguous translated residues. V3J clonotypes were defined as sequences sharing the same inferred V gene, J gene, and CDR3 amino acid sequence. Percentage overlap between repertoires was calculated by dividing the number of shared unique clonotypes by the size of the smaller repertoire. Three approaches were used to assess repertoire richness: RTK rarefaction, the Chao1 estimator, and Recon v2.1 estimates of unobserved clonotypes. OLGA was used to compute generation probabilities for all TCRbeta clonotypes that the gDNA method yielded from several donors. TCRdb mirrors the immuneACCESS table, restricted to in-frame sequences. Some clones are absent from its copies; in checked studies, under half trace to an unresolved V gene, and the reason for the others is unknown. V, J and clone size derive from that table, while D and trimming were established from the DNA sequence. The sample records hundreds of thousands of clones, 80% to 95% of which are singletons. The ten largest clones represent more than 20% of the sample.

CD8 naive samples were obtained by positive selection for CCR7 among CD45RO-negative cells, yielding a CD45RA+CCR7+ population from which TemRA cells were excluded. The donors were healthy, HIV-negative adults with no recently reported acute infections or vaccinations. Every donor was a Caucasian adult living in Nashville, Tennessee, USA. Blood was obtained by leukapheresis, after which PBMCs were separated by Ficoll-Histopaque density gradient centrifugation and cryopreserved in liquid nitrogen vapor phase. Purity and quantity of every magnetically sorted T cell population were checked by analytical flow cytometry. From each sorted fraction, genomic DNA was isolated and quantified by UV absorbance on a Nanodrop 2000c. On this clone itself: The clone's antigen remains unknown. Per-base quality was not reported, and no clone a single base away is much larger than it. Other DNA sequences in this specimen translate into the identical CDR3.

The germline V gene gives CDR1 as SQVTM and CDR2 as ANQGSEA. From V the trimming removes 5 bases and from J it removes 8 bases, while the gene matches leave 2 bases of the junction unaccounted for. The CDR3 covers 11 residues, taking in both the cysteine and the phenylalanine. Just CDR3 DNA is preserved here, 33 bases in frame from base 1. Broader findings and caveats from the paper: Only blood was sampled, and tissue TCR repertoires likely differ from those in blood. Compared with non-shared clonotypes, clonotypes shared by all four sorted-subset donors had higher generation probabilities. Naive subsets generally had larger estimated clonotype richness than memory subsets. Pairwise subsampling led to the expectation that sequencing depth would affect the degree of clonotype sharing among donors. Across several donors, 4.5% to 6.5% of naive CD4, 3.5% of naive CD8, roughly 2.2% of memory CD4, and 0.4% of memory CD8 clonotypes were shared. The genetic and exposure-history diversity represented was limited by the small number of donors. Incomplete sequencing was indicated by rarefaction of sorted-subset datasets, despite the large sequencing depth.

Material: naive CD8+ T cells sorted from blood. This sample's cell subset or site label indicates: CD45RA+CCR7+. This receptor was identified in a man aged 30 to 45 in good health. The chain couples TRBV29-1 to TRBJ2-2; 7 middle bases align to TRBD1. CDR3 protein: CSVSGGGELFF. In nucleotides, the sequence is TGCAGCGTTTCAGGGGGAGGGGAGCTGTTTTTT.